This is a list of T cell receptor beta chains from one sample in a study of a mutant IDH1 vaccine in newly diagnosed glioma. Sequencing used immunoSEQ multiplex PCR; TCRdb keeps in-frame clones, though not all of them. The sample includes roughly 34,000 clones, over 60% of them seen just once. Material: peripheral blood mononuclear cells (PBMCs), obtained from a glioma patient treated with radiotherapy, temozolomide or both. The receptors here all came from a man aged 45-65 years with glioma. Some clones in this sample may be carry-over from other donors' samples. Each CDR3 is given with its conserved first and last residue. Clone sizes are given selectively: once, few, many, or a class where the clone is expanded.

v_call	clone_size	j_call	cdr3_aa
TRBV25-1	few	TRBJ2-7	CASRGLDEQYF
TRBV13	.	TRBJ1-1	CASSPGQGFEAFF
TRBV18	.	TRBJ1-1	CASSVEGTGNEAFF
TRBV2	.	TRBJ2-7	CASNLPGNYEQYF
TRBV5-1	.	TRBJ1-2	CASSLEGQGGYTF
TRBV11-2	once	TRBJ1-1	CASSLMTETEAFF
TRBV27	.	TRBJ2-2	CASSLGAATGELFF
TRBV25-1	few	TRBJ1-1	CASSEGTEAFF
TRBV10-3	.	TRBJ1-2	CAISELRDRANYGYTF
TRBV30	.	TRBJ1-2	CAWSHGNYGYTF